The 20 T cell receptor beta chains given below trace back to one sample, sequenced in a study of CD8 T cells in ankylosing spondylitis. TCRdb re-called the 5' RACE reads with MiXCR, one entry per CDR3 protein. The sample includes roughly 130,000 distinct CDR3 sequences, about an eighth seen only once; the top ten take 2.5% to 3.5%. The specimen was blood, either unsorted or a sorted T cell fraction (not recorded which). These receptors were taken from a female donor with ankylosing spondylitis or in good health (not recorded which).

The CDR3 DNA sequence: TGTGCCTGGAGTGTAGCAGCAAACACCGGGGAGCTGTTTTTT. Protein: CAWSVAANTGELFF. The rearrangement uses TRBV30 and TRBJ2-2; D unresolved. CDR3 length: 14 amino acids. Trimming took off 0 bases at V and 2 bases at J, with 7 bases between the two ends. Germline values: CDR1 GTSNPN, CDR2 SVGIG (reference sequence).

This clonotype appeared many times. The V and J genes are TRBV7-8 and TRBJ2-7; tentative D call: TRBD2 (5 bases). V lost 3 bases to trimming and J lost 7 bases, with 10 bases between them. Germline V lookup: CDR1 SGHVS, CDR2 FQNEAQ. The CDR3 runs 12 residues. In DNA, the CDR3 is TGTGCCAGCAGCTTTGCGACTAAGGAGCAGTACTTC. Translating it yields CASSFATKEQYF.

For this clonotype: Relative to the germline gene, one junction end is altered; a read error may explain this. The chain's CDR3 is CVWSEIRELFF. The CDR3, as DNA: TGTGTCTGGAGTGAGATTAGGGAGCTGTTTTTT. The V call is TRBV30, the J call TRBJ2-2; D is ambiguous. The germline CDR1 and CDR2 sequences are GTSNPN and SVGIG (reference sequence). The CDR3 loop spans 11 amino acids.

The CDR3 here is CASSFGIPNGYTF. Written as DNA, the CDR3 is TGTGCCAGCAGTTTTGGAATACCCAATGGCTACACCTTC. The V gene is TRBV12-3 or TRBV12-4, the J gene TRBJ1-2; D is unresolved. V lost 3 bases to trimming and J lost 6 bases, with 11 bases between them. The CDR3 extends over 13 amino acids.

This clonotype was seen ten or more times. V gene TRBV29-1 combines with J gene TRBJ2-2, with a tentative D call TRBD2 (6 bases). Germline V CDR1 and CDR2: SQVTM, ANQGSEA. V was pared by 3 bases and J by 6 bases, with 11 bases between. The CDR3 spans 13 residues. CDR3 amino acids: CSVESWGAGELFF. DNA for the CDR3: TGCAGCGTTGAGTCTTGGGGGGCCGGGGAGCTGTTTTTT.

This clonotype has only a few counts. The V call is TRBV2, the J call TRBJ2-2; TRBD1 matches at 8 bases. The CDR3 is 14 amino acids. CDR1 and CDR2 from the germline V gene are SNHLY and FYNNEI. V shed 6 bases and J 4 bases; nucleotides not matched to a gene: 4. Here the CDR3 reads CASRATGGTGELFF. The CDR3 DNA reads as TGTGCCAGCAGAGCTACAGGGGGCACCGGGGAGCTGTTTTTT.

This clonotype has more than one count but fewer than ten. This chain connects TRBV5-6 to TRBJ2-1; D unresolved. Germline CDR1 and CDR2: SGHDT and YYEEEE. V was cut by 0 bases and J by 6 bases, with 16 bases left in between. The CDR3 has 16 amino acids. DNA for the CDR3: TGTGCCAGCAGCTTGGACGATACAAAGCGAGGCAATGAGCAGTTCTTC. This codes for CASSLDDTKRGNEQFF.

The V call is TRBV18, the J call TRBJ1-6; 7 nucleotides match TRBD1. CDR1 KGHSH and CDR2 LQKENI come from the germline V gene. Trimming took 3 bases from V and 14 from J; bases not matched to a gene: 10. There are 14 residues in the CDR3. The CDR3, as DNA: TGTGCCAGCTCACCGCCTGACAGGGTTCAAACCCTCCACTTT. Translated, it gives CASSPPDRVQTLHF.

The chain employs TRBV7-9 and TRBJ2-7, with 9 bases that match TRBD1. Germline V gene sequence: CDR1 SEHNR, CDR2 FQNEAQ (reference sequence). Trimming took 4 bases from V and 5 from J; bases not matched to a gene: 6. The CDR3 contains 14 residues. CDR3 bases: TGTGCCAGCAGCTCAGGACAGGGGCCCCACGAGCAGTACTTC. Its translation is CASSSGQGPHEQYF.

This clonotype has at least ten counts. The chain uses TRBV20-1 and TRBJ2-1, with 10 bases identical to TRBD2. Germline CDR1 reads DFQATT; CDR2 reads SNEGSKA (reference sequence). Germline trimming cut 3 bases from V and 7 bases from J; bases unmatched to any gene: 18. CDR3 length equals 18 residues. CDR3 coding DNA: TGCAGTGCTAGCGGTTCCAGCGGGAGGGCCCTCGTGAGAAATGAGCAGTTCTTC. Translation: CSASGSSGRALVRNEQFF.

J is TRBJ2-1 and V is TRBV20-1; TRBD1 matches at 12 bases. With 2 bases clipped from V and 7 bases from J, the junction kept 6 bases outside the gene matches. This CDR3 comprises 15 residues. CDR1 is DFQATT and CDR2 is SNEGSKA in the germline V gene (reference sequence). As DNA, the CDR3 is TGCAGTGCTAGAAACCCGGGACAGGGGGCAAATGAGCAGTTCTTC. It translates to CSARNPGQGANEQFF.

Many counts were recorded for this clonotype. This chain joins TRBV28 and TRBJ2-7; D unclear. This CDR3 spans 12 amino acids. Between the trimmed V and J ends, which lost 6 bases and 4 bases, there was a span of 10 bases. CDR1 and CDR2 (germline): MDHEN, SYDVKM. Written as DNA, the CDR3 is TGTGCCAGCAGCTGGGTAGGGTACGAGCAGTACTTC. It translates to CASSWVGYEQYF.

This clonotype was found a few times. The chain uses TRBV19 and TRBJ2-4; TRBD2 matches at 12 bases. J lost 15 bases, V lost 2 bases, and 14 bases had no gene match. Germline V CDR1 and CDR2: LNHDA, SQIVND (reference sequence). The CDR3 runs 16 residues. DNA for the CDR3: TGTGCCAGTAGTATACAACTAGCGGGAGGTTCGAGTGTATTGTACTTC. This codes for CASSIQLAGGSSVLYF.

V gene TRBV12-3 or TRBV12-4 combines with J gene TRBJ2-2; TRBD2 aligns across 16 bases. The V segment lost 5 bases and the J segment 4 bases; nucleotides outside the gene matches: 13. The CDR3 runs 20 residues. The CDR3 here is CASSPSPGLAGGRSTGELFF. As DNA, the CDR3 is TGTGCCAGCAGTCCCTCACCGGGACTAGCGGGGGGGCGGAGCACCGGGGAGCTGTTTTTT.

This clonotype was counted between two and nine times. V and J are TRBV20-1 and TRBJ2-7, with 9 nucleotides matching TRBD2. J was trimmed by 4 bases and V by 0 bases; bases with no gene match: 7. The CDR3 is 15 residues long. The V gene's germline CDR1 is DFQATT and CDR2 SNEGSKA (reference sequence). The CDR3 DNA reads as TGCAGTGCTAGAGATTTCGCTAGCGGGACGTACGAGCAGTACTTC. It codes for CSARDFASGTYEQYF.

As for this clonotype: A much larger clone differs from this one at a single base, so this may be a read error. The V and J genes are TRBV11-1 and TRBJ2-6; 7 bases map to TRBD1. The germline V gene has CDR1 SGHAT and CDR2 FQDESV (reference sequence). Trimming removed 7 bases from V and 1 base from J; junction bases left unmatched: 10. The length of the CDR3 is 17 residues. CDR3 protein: CASNPRTGSSGANVLTF. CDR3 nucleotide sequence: TGTGCCAGCAACCCGAGGACAGGATCTTCTGGGGCCAACGTCCTGACTTTC.

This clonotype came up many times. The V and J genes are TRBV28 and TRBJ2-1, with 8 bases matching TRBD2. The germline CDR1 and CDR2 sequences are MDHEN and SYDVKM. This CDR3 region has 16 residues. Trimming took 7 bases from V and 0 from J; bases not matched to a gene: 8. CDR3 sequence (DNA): TGTGCCAGCACCCCTCGGGGGGGGACCTCCTACAATGAGCAGTTCTTC. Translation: CASTPRGGTSYNEQFF.

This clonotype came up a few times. The CDR3 bases are TGCGCCAGCAGCTTACGGGGACCCAGGGAGACTGAAGCTTTCTTT. Translated, it gives CASSLRGPRETEAFF. V and J are TRBV5-1 and TRBJ1-1, with a tentative D call TRBD1 (5 bases). This CDR3 has 15 amino acids. The germline V gene encodes CDR1 SGHRS and CDR2 YFSETQ. With 2 bases removed from V and 5 bases from J, the gap between germline ends came to 16 bases. Complete variable domain (other parts from reference TRBV5-1 and TRBJ1-1): KAGVTQTPRYLIKTRGQQVTLSCSPISGHRSVSWYQQTPGQGLQFLFEYFSETQRNKGNFPGRFSGRQFSNSRSEMNVSTLELGDSALYLCASSLRGPRETEAFFGQGTRLTVV.

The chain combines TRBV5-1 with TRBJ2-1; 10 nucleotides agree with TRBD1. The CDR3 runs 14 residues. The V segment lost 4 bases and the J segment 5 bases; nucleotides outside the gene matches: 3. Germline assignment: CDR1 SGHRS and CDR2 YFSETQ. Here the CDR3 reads CASSRGTGDNEQFF. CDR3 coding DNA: TGCGCCAGCAGCCGAGGGACAGGGGACAATGAGCAGTTCTTC.

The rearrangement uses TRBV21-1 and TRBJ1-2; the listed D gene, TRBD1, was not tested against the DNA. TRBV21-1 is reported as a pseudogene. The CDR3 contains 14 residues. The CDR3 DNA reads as TGTGCCAGCAGCAAATCTGGGACAGGCTATGGCTACACCTTC. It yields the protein CASSKSGTGYGYTF.